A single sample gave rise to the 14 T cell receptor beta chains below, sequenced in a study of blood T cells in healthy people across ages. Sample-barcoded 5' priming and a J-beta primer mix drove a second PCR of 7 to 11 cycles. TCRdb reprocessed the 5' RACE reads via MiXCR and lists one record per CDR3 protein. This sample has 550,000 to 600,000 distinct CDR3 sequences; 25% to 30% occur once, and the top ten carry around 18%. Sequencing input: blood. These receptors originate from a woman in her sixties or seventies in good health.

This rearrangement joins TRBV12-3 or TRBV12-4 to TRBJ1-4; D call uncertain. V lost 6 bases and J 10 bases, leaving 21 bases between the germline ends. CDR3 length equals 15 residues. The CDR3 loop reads CASSPPGWEGGKLFF. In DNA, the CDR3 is TGTGCCAGCAGCCCCCCTGGGTGGGAGGGTGGAAAACTGTTTTTT.

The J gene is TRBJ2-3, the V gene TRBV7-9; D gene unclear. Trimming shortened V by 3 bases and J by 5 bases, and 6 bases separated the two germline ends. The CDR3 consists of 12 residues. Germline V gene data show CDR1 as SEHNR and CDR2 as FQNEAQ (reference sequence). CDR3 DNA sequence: TGTGCCAGCAGCTTTTTGTTAGATACGCAGTATTTT. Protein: CASSFLLDTQYF. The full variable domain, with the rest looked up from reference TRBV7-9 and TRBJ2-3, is DTGVSQNPRHKITKRGQNVTFRCDPISEHNRLYWYRQTLGQGPEFLTYFQNEAQLEKSRLLSDRFSAERPKGSFSTLEIQRTEQGDSAMYLCASSFLLDTQYFGPGTRLTVL.

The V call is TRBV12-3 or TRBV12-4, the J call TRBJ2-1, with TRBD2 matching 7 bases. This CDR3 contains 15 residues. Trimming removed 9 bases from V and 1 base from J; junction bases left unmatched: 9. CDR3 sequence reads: CASTLGGWSYNEQFF. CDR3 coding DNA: TGTGCCAGTACTTTGGGAGGGTGGTCCTACAATGAGCAGTTCTTC.

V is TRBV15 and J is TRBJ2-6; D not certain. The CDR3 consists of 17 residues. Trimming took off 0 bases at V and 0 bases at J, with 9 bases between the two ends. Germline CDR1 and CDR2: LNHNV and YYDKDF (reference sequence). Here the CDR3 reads CATSRDRGNSGANVLTF. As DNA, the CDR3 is TGTGCCACCAGCAGAGATAGAGGTAACTCTGGGGCCAACGTCCTGACTTTC.

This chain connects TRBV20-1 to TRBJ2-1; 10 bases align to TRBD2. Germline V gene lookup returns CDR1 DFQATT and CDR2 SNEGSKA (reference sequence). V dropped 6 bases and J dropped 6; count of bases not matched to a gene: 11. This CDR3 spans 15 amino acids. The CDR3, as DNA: TGCAGTGCCCCCCCAGGGACTAGCGTTATCAATGAGCAGTTCTTC. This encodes CSAPPGTSVINEQFF.

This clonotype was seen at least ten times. The CDR3 region is CASSSEAQGKQYF. The CDR3 bases are TGTGCCAGCAGTTCGGAGGCCCAAGGGAAGCAGTACTTC. The V gene is TRBV6-2 or TRBV6-3, the J gene TRBJ2-7; D is perhaps TRBD2 (5 bases). In germline, CDR1 is MNHEY, CDR2 SVGEGT. The CDR3 has 13 residues. Trimming removed 4 bases from V and 8 bases from J, with 15 bases in between.

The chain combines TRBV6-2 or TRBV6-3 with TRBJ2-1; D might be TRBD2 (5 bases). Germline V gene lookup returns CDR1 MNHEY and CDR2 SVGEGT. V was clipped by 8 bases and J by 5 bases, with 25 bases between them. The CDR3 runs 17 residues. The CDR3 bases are TGTGCCAGCTCTTCCTGGGGAGACTACAAGCTACACAATGAGCAGTTCTTC. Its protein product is CASSSWGDYKLHNEQFF.

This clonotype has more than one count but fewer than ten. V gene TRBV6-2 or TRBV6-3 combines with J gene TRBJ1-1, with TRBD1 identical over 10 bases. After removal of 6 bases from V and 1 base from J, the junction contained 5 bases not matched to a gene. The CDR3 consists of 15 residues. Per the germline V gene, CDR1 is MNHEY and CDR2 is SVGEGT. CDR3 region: CASRKGQGWNTEAFF. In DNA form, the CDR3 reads TGTGCCAGCAGAAAGGGACAGGGGTGGAACACTGAAGCTTTCTTT.

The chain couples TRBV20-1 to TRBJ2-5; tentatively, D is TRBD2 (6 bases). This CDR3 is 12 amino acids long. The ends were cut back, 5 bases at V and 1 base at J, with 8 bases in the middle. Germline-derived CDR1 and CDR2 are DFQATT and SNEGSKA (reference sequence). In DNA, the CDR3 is TGCAGTGCTCGGGAGTTCCAAGAGACCCAGTACTTC. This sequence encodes CSAREFQETQYF.

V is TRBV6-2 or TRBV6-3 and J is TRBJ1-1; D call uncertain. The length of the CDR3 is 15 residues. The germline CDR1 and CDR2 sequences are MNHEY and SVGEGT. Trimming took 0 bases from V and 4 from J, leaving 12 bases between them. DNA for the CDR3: TGTGCCAGCAGTTACTCGAGCCCACGGAGCACTGAAGCTTTCTTT. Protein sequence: CASSYSSPRSTEAFF.

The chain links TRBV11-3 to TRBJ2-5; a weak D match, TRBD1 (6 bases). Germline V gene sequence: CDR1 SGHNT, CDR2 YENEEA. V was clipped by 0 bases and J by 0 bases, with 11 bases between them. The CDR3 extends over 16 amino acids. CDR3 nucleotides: TGTGCCAGCAGCTTAGATGGTACAGGGAACCAAGAGACCCAGTACTTC. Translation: CASSLDGTGNQETQYF. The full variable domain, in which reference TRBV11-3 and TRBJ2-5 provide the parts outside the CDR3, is EAGVVQSPRYKIIEKKQPVAFWCNPISGHNTLYWYLQNLGQGPELLIRYENEEAVDDSQLPKDRFSAERLKGVDSTLKIQPAELGDSAVYLCASSLDGTGNQETQYFGPGTRLLVL.

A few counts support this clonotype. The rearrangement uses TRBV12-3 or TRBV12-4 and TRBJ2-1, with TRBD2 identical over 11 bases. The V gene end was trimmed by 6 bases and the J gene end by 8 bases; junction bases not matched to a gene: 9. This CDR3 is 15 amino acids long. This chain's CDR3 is CASSPRLAGLYEQFF. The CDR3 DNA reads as TGTGCCAGCAGCCCTAGACTAGCGGGGCTCTATGAGCAGTTCTTC.

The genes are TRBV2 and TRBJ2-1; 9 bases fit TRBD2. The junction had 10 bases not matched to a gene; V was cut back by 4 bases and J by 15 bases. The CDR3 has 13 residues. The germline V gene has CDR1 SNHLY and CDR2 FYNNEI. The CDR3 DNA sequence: TGTGCCAGCAGTGCGCCAGCGGGGGGCCAATGGTTCTTC. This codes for CASSAPAGGQWFF. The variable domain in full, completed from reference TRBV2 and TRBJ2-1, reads EPEVTQTPSHQVTQMGQEVILRCVPISNHLYFYWYRQILGQKVEFLVSFYNNEISEKSEIFDDQFSVERPDGSNFTLKIRSTKLEDSAMYFCASSAPAGGQWFFGPGTRLTVL.

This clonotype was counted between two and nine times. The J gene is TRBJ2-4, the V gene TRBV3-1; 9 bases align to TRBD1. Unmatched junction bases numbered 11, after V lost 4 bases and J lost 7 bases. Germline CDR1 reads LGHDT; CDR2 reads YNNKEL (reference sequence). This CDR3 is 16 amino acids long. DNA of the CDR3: TGTGCCAGCAGCCCCAGAGGGTTGACAGGGGGGAACATTCAGTACTTC. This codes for CASSPRGLTGGNIQYF.